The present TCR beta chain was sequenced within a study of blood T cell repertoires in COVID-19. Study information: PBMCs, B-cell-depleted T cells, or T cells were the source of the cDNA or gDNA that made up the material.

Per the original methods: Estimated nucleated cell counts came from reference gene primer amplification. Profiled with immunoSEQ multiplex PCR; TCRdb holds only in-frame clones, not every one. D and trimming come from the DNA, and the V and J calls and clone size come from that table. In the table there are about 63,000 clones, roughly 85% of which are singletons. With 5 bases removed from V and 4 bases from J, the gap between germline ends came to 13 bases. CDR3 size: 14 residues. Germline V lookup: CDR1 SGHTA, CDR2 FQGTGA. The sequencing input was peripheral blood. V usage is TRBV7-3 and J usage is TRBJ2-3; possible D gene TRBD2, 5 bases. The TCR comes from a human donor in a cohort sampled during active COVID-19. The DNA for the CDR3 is TGTGCCAGCAGCCCCTCATATAGCGCAGATACGCAGTATTTT. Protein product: CASSPSYSADTQYF.